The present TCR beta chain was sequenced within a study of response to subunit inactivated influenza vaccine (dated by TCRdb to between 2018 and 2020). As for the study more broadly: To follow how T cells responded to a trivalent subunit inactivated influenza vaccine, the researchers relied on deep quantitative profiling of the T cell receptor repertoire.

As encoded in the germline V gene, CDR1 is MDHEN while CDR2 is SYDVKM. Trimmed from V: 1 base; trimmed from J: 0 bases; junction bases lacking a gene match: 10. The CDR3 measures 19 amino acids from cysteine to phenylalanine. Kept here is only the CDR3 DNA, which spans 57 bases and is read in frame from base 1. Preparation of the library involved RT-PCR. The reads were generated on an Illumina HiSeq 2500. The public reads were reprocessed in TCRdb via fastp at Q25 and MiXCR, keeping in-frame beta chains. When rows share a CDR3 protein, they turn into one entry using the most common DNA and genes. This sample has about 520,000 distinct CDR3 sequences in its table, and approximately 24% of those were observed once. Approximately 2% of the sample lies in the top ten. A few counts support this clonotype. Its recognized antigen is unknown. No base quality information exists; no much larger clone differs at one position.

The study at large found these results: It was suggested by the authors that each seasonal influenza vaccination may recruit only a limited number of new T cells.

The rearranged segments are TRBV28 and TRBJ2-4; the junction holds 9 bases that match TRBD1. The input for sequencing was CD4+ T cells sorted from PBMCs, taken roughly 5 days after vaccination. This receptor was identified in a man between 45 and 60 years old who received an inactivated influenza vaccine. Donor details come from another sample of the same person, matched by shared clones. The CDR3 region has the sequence CASSLFSGTGHRAKNIQYF. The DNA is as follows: TGTGCCAGCAGTTTATTTTCCGGGACAGGGCATAGAGCCAAAAACATTCAGTACTTC.